This T cell receptor beta chain was sequenced for a study of T cells after yellow fever vaccination. Regarding the study as a whole: When the response was secondary, it was weaker but reached its peak faster, day 5 versus 15. The booster saw the reappearance of most primary-vaccination clones (96% CD4, about 85% CD8).

With respect to this clonotype: Its antigen remains unidentified.

V was shortened by 4 bases and J by 6 bases, with 12 bases between the two germline ends. This CDR3 is built from 12 residues. The germline CDR1 and CDR2 sequences are DFQATT and SNEGSKA (reference sequence). Conversion of TCR transcripts into cDNA relied on 5'RACE template switching, which added a universal primer site and UMIs. TCRdb re-derived calls from the 5' RACE reads in MiXCR, one entry per CDR3 protein. The sample lists approximately 250,000 distinct CDR3 sequences; about 7% were seen once. The V call is TRBV20-1, the J call TRBJ1-2, with a tentative D call TRBD1 (5 bases). This material consisted of CD4+ T cells sorted from PBMCs, taken on the day of the yellow fever booster vaccination. The receptor's source is a man younger than 40 who received the YFV17D yellow fever vaccine. CDR3 protein: CSANGAGHGYTF. The CDR3 nucleotides read TGCAGTGCTAACGGGGCAGGGCATGGCTACACCTTC.